This T cell receptor (beta chain) is drawn from a study of cytomegalovirus exposure and HLA in healthy donors. General study results and limits: Data from an earlier analysis indicated that most TCR beta V segments were productive either about 87% or about 30% of the time. V- and J-gene trimming in TCR beta was tied to a missense DCLRE1C variant by an analysis performed later.

The PCR contained 60 Vbeta and 13 Jbeta primers. The method was immunoSEQ multiplex PCR; TCRdb's version includes in-frame clones alone and lacks a portion of them. The sample records about 160,000 clones, 86% being singletons. This CDR3 spans 14 amino acids. J gave up 4 bases and V 5 bases, and 8 bases lay outside the gene matches. Germline loops: CDR1 MNHNS, CDR2 SASEGT. A remark on this clone: Its cognate antigen is unknown.

The TCR was taken from a woman aged 18 to 35 in good health and CMV-seronegative. The chain carries TRBV6-1 and TRBJ2-7; TRBD2 agrees at 7 bases. Sample: PBMCs. CDR3 bases: TGTGCCAGCAGTTCCCTTTCCGGGAGGTACGAGCAGTACTTC. It yields the protein CASSSLSGRYEQYF.